A selection of T cell receptor beta chains follows, all from one sample in a study of cytomegalovirus exposure and HLA in healthy donors. Data came from immunoSEQ multiplex PCR; TCRdb stores just in-frame clones and leaves some out. The table has approximately 120,000 clones, 74% seen once. Sequenced sample: PBMCs. The receptors shown here come from a human donor in good health. The CDR3 runs from the conserved cysteine through the conserved F or W. Not every row has a clone size; where given, it reads once, few, many or a size class.

cdr3_aa v_call clone_size
CASSSSGGGTGELFF TRBV6-6 few
CASSQGTGTQYF TRBV4-1 NA
CASSLDRVGNEQFF TRBV5-1 NA
CASMKGASSYNEQFF TRBV5-8 NA
CASTLDSYNEQFF TRBV5-1 NA
CASSPRTSSYEQYF TRBV25-1 NA
CASRGTDNQPQHF TRBV6-5 NA
CASSATGYEQYF TRBV11-1 NA
CASSPDRDSGNTIYF TRBV5-5 NA
CASSSEAQGTRPFF TRBV5-1 NA
CASSLVVPMRAFF TRBV7-2 few
CASSLLTGIVETQYF TRBV28 NA
CASSLGGGRNTEAFF TRBV7-9 few
CASSPIAGGSSEQYF TRBV6-6 NA
CASSIQADTNEKLFF TRBV19 NA
CASSWTSGGAVPENIQYF TRBV2 few
CASSRAGERSNQPQHF TRBV18 few
CASSADSAELVFF TRBV7-2 NA
CASSSTGEQYF TRBV6-5 NA
CASSDGLAVGETQYF TRBV6-1 NA
CVSSTSITGTGLAFF TRBV27 NA
CSAGLTGNSYEQYF TRBV29-1 NA
CASSRVAGSYEQYF TRBV18 NA
CASSLRLITEAFF TRBV28 NA
CASSLAPGQNYEQYF TRBV13 NA
CATPGESSTDTQYF TRBV12-5 NA
CASSYGVNTEAFF TRBV28 NA
CASSQDIAGGFTGELFF TRBV4-1 NA
CASSTSNRVNTEAFF TRBV19 few
CASSLNLQGANEKLFF TRBV7-9 NA
CATSREVLAEETQYF TRBV15 NA
CASSGIPARQETQYF TRBV5-1 NA
CASSFYSGLINTEAFF TRBV5-1 NA
CASRPNTGTGNTIYF TRBV6-5 few
CASSGSVTGGRGNTIYF TRBV9 NA
CAISAQGIQPQHF TRBV10-3 NA
CASSLVTGRTGANVLTF TRBV7-6 NA
CAWSDVQGAVDIQYF TRBV30 few
CASSSGTGRETQYF TRBV5-1 NA
CASSPRWTGRSSYEQYF TRBV19 once